The rows below give T cell receptor beta chains drawn from one sample of a study of CD8 T cells in Susac syndrome. Using its own MiXCR run on the immunoSEQ multiplex PCR reads, TCRdb lists one record per CDR3 protein. The sample has around 150,000 distinct CDR3 sequences; just over 90% are singletons. What was sequenced was CD4+ T cells from PBMCs. The receptor source for this set is a human donor in good health. CDR3s leave out the opening cysteine and the closing phenylalanine or tryptophan. A D gene is named only where the DNA matches it firmly.

J,V,D,CDR3
TRBJ1-3,TRBV6-6,-,ASSYGGAVGNTIY
TRBJ2-7,TRBV3-1,TRBD1,ASSQVWTGGNEQY
TRBJ1-2,TRBV6-2/TRBV6-3,TRBD1,ASSRQGSGGYT
TRBJ2-2,TRBV25-1,-,ASSDAGPGTGELF
TRBJ2-2,TRBV7-3,-,ASSLTVQTTGELF
TRBJ2-7,TRBV6-5,-,ASRPDRSSSYEQY
TRBJ2-7,TRBV7-3,-,ASSLGRREQY
TRBJ2-7,TRBV5-6,-,ASSWRTGPYEQY
TRBJ1-1,TRBV27,TRBD1,ASSFEGATEAF
TRBJ2-1,TRBV30,TRBD1,AWSRGGRNNEQF
TRBJ2-3,TRBV3-1,-,ASSQEEEGGTQY
TRBJ2-1,TRBV20-1,TRBD2,SGRGKSSYNEQF
TRBJ2-3,TRBV7-9,-,ASSLGPGDTQY
TRBJ2-7,TRBV2,TRBD1,ASSAPPGTASAYEQY
TRBJ2-3,TRBV20-1,TRBD2,SARDTGGGANTQY
TRBJ2-7,TRBV10-3,-,AISEQGSYEQY
TRBJ2-3,TRBV7-9,TRBD2,ASSLLAGGIDTQY
TRBJ1-1,TRBV5-1,-,ASSFGGEAF
TRBJ2-5,TRBV7-9,TRBD1,ASSLGGRQQETQY
TRBJ1-3,TRBV9,-,ASSAFVGSGNTIY
TRBJ1-4,TRBV3-1,TRBD1,ASSQVWDRGGKLF
TRBJ2-2,TRBV7-3,TRBD1,ASSATGTGRTGELF
TRBJ2-5,TRBV5-1,TRBD1,ASSLSTGLQETQY
TRBJ1-1,TRBV9,-,ASSVTSQSEAF
TRBJ2-3,TRBV6-6,TRBD2,ASAQGGGRYTDTQY
TRBJ1-2,TRBV6-6,-,ASSSYRGGDNYGYT
TRBJ2-5,TRBV3-1,-,ASRDSEETQY
TRBJ1-2,TRBV9,-,ASSVERDYGYT
TRBJ2-1,TRBV5-1,-,ASSLRSVRNEQF
TRBJ1-5,TRBV20-1,TRBD1,SAIEARGNQPQH
TRBJ2-2,TRBV29-1,TRBD1,SGGQGYTGELF
TRBJ2-1,TRBV5-4,-,ASSLVGHSAPYNEQF
TRBJ2-7,TRBV7-3,-,ASSLRIMDYEQY
TRBJ1-5,TRBV6-1,-,ASSEGGSNQPQH
TRBJ2-3,TRBV6-1,TRBD2,ASRKPGGGGTDTQY